A selection of T cell receptor beta chains follows, all from one sample in a study of shared clonotypes between healthy human individuals. This table comes from immunoSEQ multiplex PCR, and its TCRdb copy is limited to in-frame clones, with some not included. The sample contains roughly 2.4 million clones, 90% to 96% of which appear only once. The sequenced sample consisted of naive CD4+ T cells sorted from blood. Receptors were obtained from a man aged 18 to 29 in good health. CDR3s include the opening cysteine and the closing phenylalanine or tryptophan. The D gene is left open where the match is weak. Part of the rows lack a size; the others show once, few, many or a class for expanded clones.

j_call,d_call,clone_size,v_call,cdr3_nt,cdr3_aa
TRBJ2-3,-,-,TRBV2,TGTGCCAGCAGTGAAACCCGTCCGGATACGCAGTATTTT,CASSETRPDTQYF
TRBJ2-3,-,-,TRBV5-4,TGTGCCAGCAGCGTTGGAACCCTGGCACTGGATACGCAGTATTTT,CASSVGTLALDTQYF
TRBJ1-5,TRBD1,-,TRBV6-5,TGTGCCAGCAGTTACCTGGGACAGCGCAATCAGCCCCAGCATTTT,CASSYLGQRNQPQHF
TRBJ2-2,TRBD2,-,TRBV30,TGTGCCTGGCGGCTAGCGGGGGGGCCCGGGGAGCTGTTTTTT,CAWRLAGGPGELFF
TRBJ2-1,TRBD2,-,TRBV10-3,TGTGCCATCAGTGGACTAGCGGGACACAATGAGCAGTTCTTC,CAISGLAGHNEQFF
TRBJ2-3,-,-,TRBV9,TGTGCCAGCAGCGCTCACCTTAGCACAGATACGCAGTATTTT,CASSAHLSTDTQYF
TRBJ1-3,-,-,TRBV4-2,TGTGCCAGCAGCCAAGGCGGGCCGGGCGGGCCAAGCTCTGGAAACACCATATATTTT,CASSQGGPGGPSSGNTIYF
TRBJ1-5,-,-,TRBV6-5,TGTGCCAGCAGTTACTCGATGGGGAGCAATCAGCCCCAGCATTTT,CASSYSMGSNQPQHF
TRBJ2-5,TRBD1,-,TRBV10-2,TGCGCCAGCAGTGAGTCCGGGACAGGGCGAGAGACCCAGTACTTC,CASSESGTGRETQYF
TRBJ2-7,-,-,TRBV7-9,TGTGCCAGCAGCAGCAATGAGCCCGGCGAGCAGTACTTC,CASSSNEPGEQYF
TRBJ2-5,-,-,TRBV5-4,TGTGCCAGCAGCTTAGTCGGGAACCAAGAGACCCAGTACTTC,CASSLVGNQETQYF
TRBJ2-3,-,-,TRBV10-3,TGTGCCATCAGCCAGTATCCGTCCCTAGCAGATACGCAGTATTTT,CAISQYPSLADTQYF
TRBJ1-5,-,-,TRBV23-1,TGCGCCAGCAGGACATATAGCAATCAGCCCCAGCATTTT,CASRTYSNQPQHF
TRBJ2-7,-,-,TRBV10-3,TGTGCCATCAGAAAGAACGTTGGGGACGGTCCCTACGAGCAGTACTTC,CAIRKNVGDGPYEQYF
TRBJ2-2,TRBD2,-,TRBV7-3,TGTGCCAGCAGCTTAGGGCTAGCGGGAGCCACCGGGGAGCTGTTTTTT,CASSLGLAGATGELFF
TRBJ1-2,-,-,TRBV5-1,TGCGCCAGCAGCTTGACTACCTATGGCTACACCTTC,CASSLTTYGYTF
TRBJ2-7,-,-,TRBV5-5,TGTGCCAGCAGCACGACGGGCTACGAGCAGTACTTC,CASSTTGYEQYF
TRBJ2-3,TRBD1,-,TRBV28,TGTGCCAGCAGTTCACCCGGGACAGGGGGCCCCACAGATACGCAGTATTTT,CASSSPGTGGPTDTQYF
TRBJ1-1,-,-,TRBV7-9,TGTGCCAGCAGCTTAGTGGGACAGAACACTGAAGCTTTCTTT,CASSLVGQNTEAFF
TRBJ1-5,TRBD1,-,TRBV6-1,TGTGCCAGCAGACCGACAGGGAAACCCCAGCATTTT,CASRPTGKPQHF
TRBJ1-4,-,-,TRBV5-1,TGCGCCAGCAGTAGGGTCCCGGACAGACTTAATGAAAAACTGTTTTTT,CASSRVPDRLNEKLFF
TRBJ2-3,TRBD2,-,TRBV4-1,TGCGCCAGCAGCCAAGGGCTAGCGGGGGTCACAGATACGCAGTATTTT,CASSQGLAGVTDTQYF
TRBJ2-7,-,-,TRBV7-9,TGTGCCAGCAGCCGAAGTTGGGAAACCTACGAGCAGTACTTC,CASSRSWETYEQYF
TRBJ2-7,TRBD1,-,TRBV7-9,TGTGCCAGCAGCTTTCTAGGACAGGGCACGACCTACGAGCAGTACTTC,CASSFLGQGTTYEQYF
TRBJ1-2,-,-,TRBV6-5,TGTGCCAGCAGTTACCCCTCAGGGAGTGGCTACACCTTC,CASSYPSGSGYTF
TRBJ2-1,-,-,TRBV7-9,TGTGCCAGCGGGGCGGAACCCTACAATGAGCAGTTCTTC,CASGAEPYNEQFF
TRBJ1-6,TRBD1,-,TRBV18,TGTGCCAGCTCCTGGGACAGGGACTCACCCCTCCACTTT,CASSWDRDSPLHF
TRBJ1-5,-,-,TRBV10-2,TGCGCCAGCAGTGAACAGGGTGTGAATCAGCCCCAGCATTTT,CASSEQGVNQPQHF
TRBJ2-7,TRBD1,-,TRBV2,TGTGCCAGCAACCCGGGACAGGGCTCGTACGAGCAGTACTTC,CASNPGQGSYEQYF
TRBJ2-7,-,-,TRBV19,TGTGCCAGTAGTCCAGACCGGGGAACCTACGAGCAGTACTTC,CASSPDRGTYEQYF
TRBJ2-1,TRBD1,once,TRBV5-1,TGCGCCAGCAGCTTAGGACAGGGGGGACACAATGAGCAGTTCTTC,CASSLGQGGHNEQFF
TRBJ2-1,TRBD2,-,TRBV5-4,TGTGCCAGCAGCTTGGGGGGGACTAGCGGGAGGGCCGTAAATGAGCAGTTCTTC,CASSLGGTSGRAVNEQFF
TRBJ1-1,-,-,TRBV30,TGTGCCTGGAGTTCTGGTCGAAGCCCCTGGGCGGAAGCTTTCTTT,CAWSSGRSPWAEAFF
TRBJ1-2,-,-,TRBV7-2,TGTGCCAGCAGCTTAGGGCCTCAGGACATACTCTATGGCTACACCTTC,CASSLGPQDILYGYTF
TRBJ1-4,-,-,TRBV6-6,TGTGCCAGCACTATCAGCGGGGCTTTGGAAAAACTGTTTTTT,CASTISGALEKLFF
TRBJ1-6,TRBD1,-,TRBV7-2,TGTGCCAGCAGCTCCTCACAGGGGAAGTCACCCCTCCACTTT,CASSSSQGKSPLHF
TRBJ2-1,-,-,TRBV28,TGTGCCAGCAGTTTAGGAGGACAGATCGAAGCCTACAATGAGCAGTTCTTC,CASSLGGQIEAYNEQFF
TRBJ1-5,TRBD1,-,TRBV6-1,TGTGCCAGCGGGGACAGGGGAGGTGAACAGCCCCAGCATTTT,CASGDRGGEQPQHF
TRBJ2-4,TRBD1,-,TRBV19,TGTGCCAGTAGTATTCCAGTCCAGGGGGCCTCCAAAAACATTCAGTACTTC,CASSIPVQGASKNIQYF
TRBJ1-5,TRBD1,-,TRBV10-3,TGTGCCATCAGTGAGGAGGGACAGGGAAGCAATCAGCCCCAGCATTTT,CAISEEGQGSNQPQHF
TRBJ2-1,-,-,TRBV5-1,TGCGCCAGCAGCTTGGCGCCTAGGGAGGTCAATGAGCAGTTCTTC,CASSLAPREVNEQFF
TRBJ2-3,-,-,TRBV5-1,TGCGCCAGCAGCTTGGGGCCGGGGAGCACAGATACGCAGTATTTT,CASSLGPGSTDTQYF
TRBJ2-1,TRBD2,-,TRBV6-1,TGTGCCAGCAGCCTAGCGGGGGGCTATGAGCAGTTCTTC,CASSLAGGYEQFF
TRBJ2-7,TRBD1,-,TRBV6-1,TGTGCCAGCAGTGAACCGGGACAGAATACCTACGAGCAGTACTTC,CASSEPGQNTYEQYF
TRBJ1-2,-,-,TRBV27,TGTGCCAGCAGAGTTACGGGGGGTAGCTATGGCTACACCTTC,CASRVTGGSYGYTF
TRBJ1-6,-,-,TRBV2,TGTGCCAGCACCCAGGAGGGCGGAGCCCTCCACTTT,CASTQEGGALHF